This T cell receptor beta chain derives from a study of T cell changes during pregnancy in multiple sclerosis. The repertoire was sequenced with immunoSEQ multiplex PCR; TCRdb's copy has only in-frame clones and lacks some. Seen here are approximately 23,000 clones, 80% to 90% observed once, and the top ten hold around 7%. Looked up from germline, CDR1 is LNHDA and CDR2 is SQIVND (reference sequence). V was cut by 2 bases and J by 6 bases, with 10 bases left in between. The CDR3 extends over 13 amino acids. V gene TRBV19 combines with J gene TRBJ1-1, with D tentatively TRBD1 (6 bases). This clonotype originated in a female donor with multiple sclerosis, enrolled in a pregnancy study. Sequenced here: CD8+ T cells from peripheral blood mononuclear cells, sampled in the first trimester of pregnancy. CDR3 protein: CASSIIRGAEAFF. CDR3 in DNA: TGTGCCAGTAGTATAATCAGGGGTGCTGAAGCTTTCTTT.